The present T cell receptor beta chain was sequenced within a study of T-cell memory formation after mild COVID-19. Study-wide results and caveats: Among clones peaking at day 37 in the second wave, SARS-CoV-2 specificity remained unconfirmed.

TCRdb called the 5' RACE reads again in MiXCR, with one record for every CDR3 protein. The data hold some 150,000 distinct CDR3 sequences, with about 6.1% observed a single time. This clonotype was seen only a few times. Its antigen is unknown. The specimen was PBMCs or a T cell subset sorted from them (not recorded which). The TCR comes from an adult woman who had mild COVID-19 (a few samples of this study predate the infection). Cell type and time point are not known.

The DNA for the CDR3 is TGTGCCAGTAGGAGGGGAATAAAGACAGGCCGCTCTGGGGCCAACGTCCTGACTTTC. This translates into CASRRGIKTGRSGANVLTF. V usage is TRBV19 and J usage is TRBJ2-6; D possibly corresponds to TRBD1 (6 bases). This CDR3 is 19 amino acids long. Trimming took 6 bases from V and 0 from J, leaving 21 bases between them. Germline-derived CDR1 and CDR2 are LNHDA and SQIVND (reference sequence).